The clone carrying this TCR beta chain was seen repeatedly, ten times or more. Its antigen is not identified. Researchers took RNA transcripts and amplified the TCR beta CDR3 regions from them. The HTBI primer set drove a first-round RT-PCR of the TCR CDR3. TCRdb recomputed calls from the multiplex PCR reads with MiXCR, one row per CDR3 protein. Here the sample spans hundreds of thousands of distinct CDR3 sequences, approximately 13% being singletons. This entry is derived from a study of T cells in Graves' hyperthyroidism and ophthalmopathy. General study findings and limits: In the blood, most expanded thyroid clonotypes above 0.001 appeared as well. Researchers report that a 13 V-J model separated ophthalmopathy from stable hyperthyroidism. It was a median 6.5 months before onset that the model predicted ophthalmopathy.

The germline gives CDR1 DFQATT, CDR2 SNEGSKA (reference sequence). V lost 4 bases and J lost 0, with 15 bases in between. The CDR3 spans 15 residues. Sequenced: blood. The chain links TRBV20-1 to TRBJ1-2, with a tentative D call TRBD1 (5 bases). The clonotype originates from a woman in her 30s with Graves' hyperthyroidism that later progressed to Graves' ophthalmopathy. The CDR3 sequence: CSAKLFGGANYGYTF. The CDR3 nucleotides read TGCAGTGCTAAGCTTTTTGGGGGGGCTAACTATGGCTACACCTTC.